This T cell receptor (beta chain) was recovered during a study of shared clonotypes between healthy human individuals. CDR3 length: 14 residues. The trim removed 3 bases at V and 11 bases at J, leaving 10 bases unmatched. Germline V gene lookup returns CDR1 GTSNPN and CDR2 SVGIG (reference sequence). This clone was detected only once. The protocol was immunoSEQ multiplex PCR, while the TCRdb copy is restricted to in-frame clones and leaves out a portion. The sample records 400,000 to 600,000 clones, roughly 83% being singletons. This chain uses TRBV30 with TRBJ2-1; TRBD1 matches 10 bases. The sample comprised PBMCs. The sequence was obtained from a woman between 35 and 50 years old in good health. Some clones in this sample may be carry-over from other donors' samples. The CDR3 region is CAWSPGQGNNQQFF. DNA for the CDR3: TGTGCCTGGAGCCCGGGACAGGGGAATAATCAGCAGTTCTTC.